The clone carrying this T cell receptor (beta chain) appeared a few times. The CDR3 length is 14 residues. CDR1 is SGHRS, CDR2 YFSETQ, per germline. V dropped 2 bases and J dropped 10 bases, with 13 bases sitting between them. This sample was taken from a study of T-cell reconstitution after alpha-beta-depleted transplantation in children. Unique molecular identifiers were used to barcode this TCRbeta library. A single record per CDR3 protein comes from TCRdb applying MiXCR to the PCR reads. The sample records approximately 150,000 distinct CDR3 sequences, about 9% being singletons. The chain has TRBV5-1 and TRBJ1-6; D perhaps matches TRBD1 (5 bases). This receptor was obtained from a female patient younger than 10 who had a stem cell transplant for congenital amegakaryocytic thrombocytopenia, so the T cells may come from the graft donor. The sequencing here drew on PBMCs, mostly from graft donor cells, taken 180 days after TCRalphabeta/CD19-depleted stem cell transplant. The CDR3 DNA reads as TGCGCCAGCAGCTTAGGGGAAAAGGTGTCACCCCTCCACTTT. Translated: CASSLGEKVSPLHF.